Given below is one TCR beta chain in context. The use of a sample-barcoded 5' primer and a J-beta primer mix characterized a second PCR of roughly 7 to 11 cycles. TCRdb analysed the 5' RACE reads with MiXCR anew, one entry per CDR3 protein. The table has hundreds of thousands of distinct CDR3 sequences, approximately 43% seen once; the top ten hold 20% to 25%. This specimen belongs to a study of blood T cells in healthy people across ages. V was shortened by 3 bases and J by 1 base, with 9 bases between the two germline ends. The CDR3 has 14 amino acids. The germline V gene encodes CDR1 LNHDA and CDR2 SQIVND (reference sequence).

The rearrangement joins TRBV19 to TRBJ1-1; D gene uncertain. The receptor's source is an older woman in good health. Material: blood. This chain's CDR3 is CASSIWGGNTEAFF. The CDR3 nucleotides read TGTGCCAGTAGTATTTGGGGAGGGAACACTGAAGCTTTCTTT.